The 18 T cell receptor beta chains given below trace back to one sample, sequenced in a study of blood T cells in healthy people across ages. Primed by a sample-barcoded 5' primer and a J-beta primer mix, a second PCR proceeded for about 7 to 11 cycles. Using its own MiXCR run on the 5' RACE reads, TCRdb lists one record per CDR3 protein. Of fewer than 900,000 distinct CDR3 sequences listed, 45% to 50% are singletons. Sequencing used blood. These receptor sequences come from a woman in her fifties or sixties in good health.

The rearrangement joins TRBV4-2 to TRBJ2-1; no definite D call. CDR1 is LGHNA, CDR2 YNFKEQ, per germline. The V and J ends lost 3 bases and 0 bases respectively, with 12 bases between them. CDR3 size: 16 residues. As DNA, the CDR3 is TGTGCCAGCAGCCAGGAAACTACCAGCTCCTACAATGAGCAGTTCTTC. Translating gives CASSQETTSSYNEQFF.

V gene TRBV5-1 combines with J gene TRBJ2-1, with TRBD1 identical over 9 bases. V shed 3 bases, J shed 8 bases, and the junction held 6 bases outside the gene matches. The CDR3 covers 14 residues. Germline CDR1 and CDR2: SGHRS and YFSETQ. CDR3 amino acids: CASSWGTGLDEQFF. CDR3 in DNA: TGCGCCAGCAGCTGGGGGACAGGGCTGGATGAGCAGTTCTTC.

V usage is TRBV28 and J usage is TRBJ2-1; tentatively, D is TRBD1 (5 bases). V was trimmed by 6 bases and J by 10 bases, leaving 22 bases between them. Germline loops: CDR1 MDHEN, CDR2 SYDVKM. CDR3 length: 15 residues. Here the CDR3 reads CASRPETLGAKEQFF. CDR3 coding DNA: TGTGCCAGCAGACCAGAGACCCTTGGGGCAAAGGAGCAGTTCTTC.

This chain uses TRBV29-1 with TRBJ2-5, with a possible D match to TRBD2 (6 bases). V lost 7 bases and J lost 1, with 16 bases in between. Germline CDR1 and CDR2: SQVTM and ANQGSEA. The CDR3 is 14 residues long. The CDR3 reads CSAVDRESQETQYF. The CDR3 region has the DNA TGCAGCGCCGTTGACCGGGAGAGCCAAGAGACCCAGTACTTC.

This clonotype was seen just once. The V call is TRBV4-3, the J call TRBJ2-1, with a tentative D call TRBD2 (6 bases). Germline CDR1 reads LGHNA; CDR2 reads YSLEER. This CDR3 comprises 17 residues. V lost 0 bases and J lost 6, with 18 bases in between. CDR3 sequence reads: CASSQDPITSYANEQFF. Here the CDR3 DNA reads TGCGCCAGCAGCCAAGATCCGATAACTAGCTACGCCAATGAGCAGTTCTTC.

The J gene is TRBJ2-7, the V gene TRBV29-1; TRBD2 matches 8 bases. Trimming took 2 bases from V and 7 from J; bases not matched to a gene: 13. The germline V gene encodes CDR1 SQVTM and CDR2 ANQGSEA. The CDR3 has 15 residues. The CDR3 nucleotides are TGCAGCGTTGAAATCCTAGCGGGTAGTTTTGGTGAGCAGTACTTC. It translates to CSVEILAGSFGEQYF.

Remarks on this clonotype: This may come from a read error, since a much larger clone is one base off. The V and J genes are TRBV5-6 and TRBJ2-4; D is ambiguous. The DNA end favors TRBJ2-7, so the J call may be wrong. The CDR3 extends over 12 amino acids. Germline V lookup: CDR1 SGHDT, CDR2 YYEEEE. The CDR3 nucleotides read TGTGCCAGCAGCATGGGCAACTACGAGCAGTACTTC. This gives the protein CASSMGNYEQYF.

Note on this clonotype: A read error may be the cause here, since a much bigger clone is one base away. V usage is TRBV20-1 and J usage is TRBJ2-4, with TRBD2 as a possible D gene (6 bases). CDR1 and CDR2 from the germline V gene are DFQATT and SNEGSKA (reference sequence). The CDR3 consists of 13 residues. V lost 7 bases, J lost 13 bases, and 23 bases lay in between. CDR3 bases: TGCAGTGTGTCTCCCGGGACTCCCGCGGAGCAGTACTTC. Translation gives CSVSPGTPAEQYF.

This clonotype was seen only a few times. The chain links TRBV27 to TRBJ1-4; D may be TRBD1 (6 bases). Germline CDR1 reads MNHEY; CDR2 reads SMNVEV (reference sequence). The CDR3 sequence is 12 residues long. V lost 6 bases to trimming and J lost 8 bases, with 10 bases between them. The CDR3 sequence is CASRTGWEKLFF. CDR3 DNA: TGTGCCAGCAGGACAGGTTGGGAAAAACTGTTTTTT.

This chain joins TRBV10-3 and TRBJ2-5; the D is unclear. V lost 4 bases and J lost 5, with 11 bases in between. The CDR3 runs to 13 residues. CDR1 and CDR2 (germline): ENHRY, SYGVKD. Written as DNA, the CDR3 is TGTGCCATCAGTGGCGCGGTGCAGGAGACCCAGTACTTC. Amino acid sequence: CAISGAVQETQYF.

V gene TRBV28 combines with J gene TRBJ2-5; D may be TRBD1 or TRBD2 (6 bases each). Germline values: CDR1 MDHEN, CDR2 SYDVKM. The CDR3 runs to 14 residues. V lost 7 bases, J lost 5 bases, and 17 bases lay in between. CDR3 DNA sequence: TGTGCCAGCACGCTGGGGGGCAACAGGGAGACCCAGTACTTC. Its translation: CASTLGGNRETQYF. Based on the CDR3 plus reference TRBV28 and TRBJ2-5, the full variable domain is DVKVTQSSRYLVKRTGEKVFLECVQDMDHENMFWYRQDPGLGLRLIYFSYDVKMKEKGDIPEGYSVSREKKERFSLILESASTNQTSMYLCASTLGGNRETQYFGPGTRLLVL.

This chain connects TRBV3-1 to TRBJ2-7; D not certain. The CDR3 spans 13 residues. Trimming pared 5 bases from V and 6 bases from J, leaving 14 bases between. Germline V CDR1 and CDR2: LGHDT, YNNKEL (reference sequence). As DNA, the CDR3 is TGTGCCAGCAGCTTCAGTGTGACGGGCGAGCAGTACTTC. Residues: CASSFSVTGEQYF.

The genes are TRBV5-1 and TRBJ2-2, with D tentatively TRBD2 (6 bases). The length of the CDR3 is 16 residues. CDR1 and CDR2 from the germline V gene are SGHRS and YFSETQ. V was pared by 1 base and J by 1 base, with 11 bases between. The CDR3 protein is CASSLFGGMNTGELFF. Here the CDR3 DNA reads TGCGCCAGCAGCTTGTTTGGCGGGATGAACACCGGGGAGCTGTTTTTT.

The J gene is TRBJ2-1, the V gene TRBV7-2; TRBD2 is a possible D gene (7 bases). V lost 4 bases and J 10 bases, leaving 20 bases between the germline ends. CDR1 is SGHTA, CDR2 FQGNSA, per germline. The CDR3 runs to 15 residues. The CDR3 nucleotides read TGTGCCAGCAGCTCCAAAGGCATACGGGGGGCGGAGCAGTTCTTC. Translating it yields CASSSKGIRGAEQFF.

On this clonotype: At one of its ends the junction is not consistent with the germline gene, which may arise from a read error. The CDR3, as DNA: TGCGCCTGCAGGCCATCAGCGAACACCGGGGAGCTGTTTTTT. As protein: CACRPSANTGELFF. V usage is TRBV4-3 and J usage is TRBJ2-2; no definite D call. CDR3 length equals 14 residues. In germline, CDR1 is LGHNA, CDR2 YSLEER.

The V gene is TRBV9, the J gene TRBJ2-1; TRBD2 aligns across 10 bases. The CDR3 covers 17 residues. The V gene end was trimmed by 3 bases and the J gene end by 3 bases; junction bases not matched to a gene: 9. Germline V gives CDR1 SGDLS, CDR2 YYNGEE. Here the CDR3 DNA reads TGTGCCAGCAGCGAGCGGGTAGCGGGAGGCTTCTACAATGAGCAGTTCTTC. Translating it yields CASSERVAGGFYNEQFF.

This clonotype was recorded at least ten times. The rearrangement links TRBV20-1 to TRBJ2-1, with unresolved D. The germline V gene encodes CDR1 DFQATT and CDR2 SNEGSKA (reference sequence). The CDR3 runs 12 residues. The ends were cut back, 7 bases at V and 6 bases at J, with 13 bases in the middle. CDR3 nucleotide sequence: TGCAGTGTCGTTGGTCGCAGCAATGAGCAGTTCTTC. This encodes CSVVGRSNEQFF.

The J gene is TRBJ2-5, the V gene TRBV5-1, with 9 nucleotides matching TRBD1. The assigned J gene may be wrong: the sequence end matches TRBJ2-7 better. The CDR3 is 14 residues long. From germline, CDR1 is SGHRS and CDR2 YFSETQ. CDR3 nucleotides: TGCGCCAGCAGTGCGGACAGGGGTTCCTACGAGCAGTACTTC. Its protein is CASSADRGSYEQYF.